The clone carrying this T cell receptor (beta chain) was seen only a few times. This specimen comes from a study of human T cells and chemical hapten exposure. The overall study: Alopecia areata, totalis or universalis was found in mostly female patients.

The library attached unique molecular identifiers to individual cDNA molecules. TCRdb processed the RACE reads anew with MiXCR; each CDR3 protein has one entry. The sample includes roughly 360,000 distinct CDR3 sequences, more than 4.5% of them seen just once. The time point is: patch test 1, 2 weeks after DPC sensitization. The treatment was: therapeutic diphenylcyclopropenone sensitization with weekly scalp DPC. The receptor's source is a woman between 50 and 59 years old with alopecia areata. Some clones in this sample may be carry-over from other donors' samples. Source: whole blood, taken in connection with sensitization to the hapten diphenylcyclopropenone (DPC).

CDR3 DNA sequence: TGTGCCGCCTCCAAAGGTTCCTATAGCAATCAGCCCCAGCATTTT. Translating gives CAASKGSYSNQPQHF. The V and J genes are TRBV6-6 and TRBJ1-5; unclear D gene. The V and J ends lost 11 bases and 0 bases respectively, with 17 bases between them. CDR3 length: 15 residues. CDR1 MNHNY and CDR2 SVGAGI come from the germline V gene (reference sequence).